One sample yielded the 8 T cell receptor beta chains listed below, sequenced in a study of CD8+CD57+ T cells in acquired aplastic anemia (dated by TCRdb to the late 2010s). The instrument was an Illumina HiSeq 2000. Genomic DNA served as template for TCR beta VDJ combination and CDR3 sequence profiling. The public reads were reprocessed in TCRdb via fastp at Q25 and MiXCR, keeping in-frame beta chains. CDR3 protein sequences are deduplicated, and each keeps its most common genes and DNA. Across this sample there are approximately 170,000 distinct CDR3 sequences, with about half seen only once. The ten biggest clones cover around a sixth of the sample. Sequenced sample: sorted CD4+, CD8+, or CD8+CD57+ T cells (not recorded which) from PBMCs. Every receptor here comes from a human donor in good health, serving as a control.

This chain links TRBV20-1 with TRBJ1-5; 8 bases are shared with TRBD1. Germline CDR1 and CDR2: DFQATT and SNEGSKA (reference sequence). The CDR3 has 15 residues. V lost 6 bases to trimming and J lost 3 bases; unmatched junction nucleotides: 10. The CDR3 protein is CSATTGAGDNQPQHF. In DNA form, the CDR3 reads TGCAGTGCCACGACAGGGGCAGGGGACAATCAGCCCCAGCATTTT.

The chain carries TRBV29-1 and TRBJ1-1; no clear D. V was shortened by 6 bases and J by 1 base, with 12 bases between the two germline ends. Germline CDR1 is SQVTM and CDR2 is ANQGSEA. The CDR3 covers 13 residues. CDR3: CSVAGPTNTEAFF. Written as DNA, the CDR3 is TGCAGCGTCGCCGGACCGACGAACACTGAAGCTTTCTTT. The full variable domain, its missing parts supplied by reference TRBV29-1 and TRBJ1-1, is SAVISQKPSRDICQRGTSLTIQCQVDSQVTMMFWYRQQPGQSLTLIATANQGSEATYESGFVIDKFPISRPNLTFSTLTVSNMSPEDSSIYLCSVAGPTNTEAFFGQGTRLTVV.

This clonotype was counted ten times or more. The V call is TRBV10-3, the J call TRBJ1-6; D is possibly TRBD1 (5 bases). Germline V gives CDR1 ENHRY, CDR2 SYGVKD. The CDR3 consists of 15 residues. Trimming left V 2 bases short and J 3 bases short, with 8 bases between. The CDR3 protein is CAISEGDGYNSPLHF. CDR3 bases: TGTGCCATCAGTGAGGGGGACGGCTATAATTCACCCCTCCACTTT.

The rearrangement joins TRBV10-2 to TRBJ2-7; D possibly corresponds to TRBD2 (6 bases). Germline CDR1 and CDR2: WSHSY and SAAADI. The CDR3 is 12 residues long. Trimming cost V 8 bases and J 2 bases, with 10 bases left between them. The CDR3 reads CASGAGTYEQYF. The CDR3 nucleotides read TGCGCCAGCGGGGCGGGGACCTACGAGCAGTACTTC.

This clonotype has at least ten counts. This chain joins TRBV20-1 and TRBJ1-2, with D possibly TRBD1 on 6 matching bases. The CDR3 runs 12 residues. V lost 3 bases to trimming and J lost 3 bases, with 8 bases between them. Germline-derived CDR1 and CDR2 are DFQATT and SNEGSKA (reference sequence). The CDR3 region is CSARRTDYGYTF. CDR3 DNA: TGCAGTGCTAGGAGGACAGACTATGGCTACACCTTC.

J is TRBJ2-7 and V is TRBV7-6; 7 bases match TRBD1. The V and J ends lost 1 base and 4 bases, in that order; junction bases with no gene match: 7. The CDR3 is 15 amino acids. Germline V gene sequence: CDR1 SGHVS, CDR2 FNYEAQ. CDR3 DNA sequence: TGTGCCAGCAGCTTAGAAGACAGGGCGCCGTACGAGCAGTACTTC. Translation: CASSLEDRAPYEQYF.

The chain employs TRBV5-1 and TRBJ1-5, with D perhaps TRBD1 (5 bases). Looked up from germline, CDR1 is SGHRS and CDR2 is YFSETQ. The CDR3 is made up of 17 amino acids. V gave up 4 bases and J gave up 2 bases, with 19 bases separating them. DNA for the CDR3: TGCGCCAGCAGCCAACCGGAACGGGGGTGGGGCAATCAGCCCCAGCATTTT. Its protein product is CASSQPERGWGNQPQHF.

The gene calls are TRBV20-1 and TRBJ1-1; D remains unclear. This CDR3 is 12 amino acids long. Germline values: CDR1 DFQATT, CDR2 SNEGSKA (reference sequence). The ends were cut back, 6 bases at V and 4 bases at J, with 12 bases in the middle. The chain's CDR3 is CSASTWGTEAFF. In DNA, the CDR3 is TGCAGTGCCTCAACCTGGGGCACTGAAGCTTTCTTT.